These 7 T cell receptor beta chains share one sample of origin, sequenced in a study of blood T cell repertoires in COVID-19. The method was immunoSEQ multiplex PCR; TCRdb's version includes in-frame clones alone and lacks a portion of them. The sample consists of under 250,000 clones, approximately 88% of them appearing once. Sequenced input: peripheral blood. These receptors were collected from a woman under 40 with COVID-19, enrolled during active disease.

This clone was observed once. This chain's CDR3 is CASSGQGVDTGELFF. The DNA of the CDR3 is TGTGCCAGCAGTGGACAGGGAGTAGACACCGGGGAGCTGTTTTTT. V usage is TRBV2 and J usage is TRBJ2-2, with 7 nucleotides matching TRBD1. CDR1 and CDR2 (germline): SNHLY, FYNNEI. The trim removed 4 bases at V and 3 bases at J, leaving 5 bases unmatched. The length of the CDR3 is 15 residues.

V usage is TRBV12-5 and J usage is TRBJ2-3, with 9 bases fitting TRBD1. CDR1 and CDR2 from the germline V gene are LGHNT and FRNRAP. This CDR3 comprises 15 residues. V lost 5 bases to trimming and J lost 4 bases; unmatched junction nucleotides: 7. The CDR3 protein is CASGLDRGWSDTQYF. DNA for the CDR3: TGTGCTAGTGGTCTAGACAGGGGGTGGTCAGATACGCAGTATTTT.

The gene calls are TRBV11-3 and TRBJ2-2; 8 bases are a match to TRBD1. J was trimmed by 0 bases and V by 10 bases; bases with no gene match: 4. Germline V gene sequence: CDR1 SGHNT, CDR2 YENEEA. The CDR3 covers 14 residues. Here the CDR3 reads CATADRANTGELFF. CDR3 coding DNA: TGTGCCACCGCGGACAGGGCGAACACCGGGGAGCTGTTTTTT.

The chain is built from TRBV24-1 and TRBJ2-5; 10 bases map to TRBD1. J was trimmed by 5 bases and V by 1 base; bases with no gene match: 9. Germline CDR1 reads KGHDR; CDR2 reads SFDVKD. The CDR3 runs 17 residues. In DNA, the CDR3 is TGTGCCACCAGTGATTTCCGACAGGGGGCGCATGTGGAGACCCAGTACTTC. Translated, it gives CATSDFRQGAHVETQYF.

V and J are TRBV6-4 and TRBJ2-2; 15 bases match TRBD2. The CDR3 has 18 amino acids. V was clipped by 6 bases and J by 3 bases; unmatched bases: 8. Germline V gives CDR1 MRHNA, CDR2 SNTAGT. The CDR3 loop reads CASSPGLAGGTHTGELFF. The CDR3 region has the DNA TGTGCCAGCAGCCCGGGACTAGCGGGAGGTACCCACACCGGGGAGCTGTTTTTT.

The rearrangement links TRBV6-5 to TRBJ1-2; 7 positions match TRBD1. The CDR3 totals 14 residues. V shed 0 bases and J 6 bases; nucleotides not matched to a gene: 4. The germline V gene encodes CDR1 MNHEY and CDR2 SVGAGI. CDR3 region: CASSYSGGEDGYTF. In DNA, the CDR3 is TGTGCCAGCAGTTACTCAGGGGGCGAGGATGGCTACACCTTC.

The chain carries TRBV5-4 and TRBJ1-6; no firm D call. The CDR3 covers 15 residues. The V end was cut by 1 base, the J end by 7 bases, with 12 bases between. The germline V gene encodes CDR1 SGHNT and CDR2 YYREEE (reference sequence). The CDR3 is CASSLPTPLNSPLHF. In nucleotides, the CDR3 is TGTGCCAGCAGCTTGCCGACACCTCTGAATTCACCCCTCCACTTT.